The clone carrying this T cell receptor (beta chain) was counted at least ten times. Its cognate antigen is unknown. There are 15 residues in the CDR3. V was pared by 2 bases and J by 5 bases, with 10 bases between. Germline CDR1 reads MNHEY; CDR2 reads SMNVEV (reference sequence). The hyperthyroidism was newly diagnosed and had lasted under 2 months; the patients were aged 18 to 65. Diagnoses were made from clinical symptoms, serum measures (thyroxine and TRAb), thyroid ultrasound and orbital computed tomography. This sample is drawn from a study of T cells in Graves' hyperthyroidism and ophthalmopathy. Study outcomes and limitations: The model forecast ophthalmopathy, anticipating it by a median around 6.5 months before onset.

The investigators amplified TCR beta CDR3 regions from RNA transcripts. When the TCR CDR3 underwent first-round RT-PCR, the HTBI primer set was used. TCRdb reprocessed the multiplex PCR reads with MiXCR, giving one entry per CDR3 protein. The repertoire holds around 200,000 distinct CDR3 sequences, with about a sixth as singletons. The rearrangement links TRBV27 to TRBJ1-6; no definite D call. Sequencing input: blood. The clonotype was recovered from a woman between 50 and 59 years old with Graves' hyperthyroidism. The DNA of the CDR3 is TGTGCCAGCAGTTTAACGGGAAACCATAATTCACCCCTCCACTTT. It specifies CASSLTGNHNSPLHF.